These T cell receptor beta chains were read from a single sample in a study of blood T cell repertoires in COVID-19. The method was immunoSEQ multiplex PCR; TCRdb's version includes in-frame clones alone and lacks a portion of them. The sample has 350,000 to 450,000 clones, roughly four fifths seen once; the top ten hold around 5.1%. Sequencing was performed on PBMCs or T cells enriched from blood (not recorded which). All receptors derive from a woman aged 45-65 years who had recovered from COVID-19. CDR3s include the opening cysteine and the closing phenylalanine or tryptophan. D genes are given only for firm matches. Only part of the rows carry a size: once, few, many, or a class if the clone is expanded.

j_gene | v_gene | d_gene | abundance | CDR3nt | CDR3aa
TRBJ1-2 | TRBV10-1 | . | . | TGCGCCAGCAGTGAGCCCAGGATAATCTATGGCTACACCTTC | CASSEPRIIYGYTF
TRBJ1-5 | TRBV6-5 | . | once | TGTGCCACCAGATTGGGGACTTTTTTCAATCAGCCCCAGCATTTT | CATRLGTFFNQPQHF
TRBJ2-7 | TRBV10-3 | TRBD1 | . | TGTGCCATCAGGAGTGACAGGGGTGGGAACGAGCAGTACTTC | CAIRSDRGGNEQYF
TRBJ1-2 | TRBV27 | TRBD1 | . | TGTGCCAGCAGTTCACTCTGGACAGGGGGCGCCGGCTATGGCTACACCTTC | CASSSLWTGGAGYGYTF
TRBJ2-2 | TRBV7-6 | . | . | TGTGCCAGCAGCTTAACCAGCGGCAACACCGGGGAGCTGTTTTTT | CASSLTSGNTGELFF
TRBJ1-2 | TRBV18 | TRBD1 | few | TGTGCCAGCTCACCGCTAACCAGGGGACAGGGGGCCGATGGCTACACCTTC | CASSPLTRGQGADGYTF
TRBJ1-6 | TRBV6-5 | TRBD1 | . | TGTGCCAGCAGTTATTCTCCGGACAGGGTGGGCATTCACCTCCACTTT | CASSYSPDRVGIHLHF
TRBJ2-7 | TRBV9 | . | . | TGTGCCAGCAGCCCCCCCACAGGGATCCACGAGCAGTACTTC | CASSPPTGIHEQYF
TRBJ2-6 | TRBV5-1 | . | many | TGCGCCAGCAGCTCGTCTCTAACCGGCGTCCTGACTTTC | CASSSSLTGVLTF
TRBJ1-6 | TRBV3-1/TRBV3-2 | . | . | TGTGCCAGCAGCCAAGAGTTGGCAGAATCACCCCTCCACTTT | CASSQELAESPLHF
TRBJ2-7 | TRBV7-8 | TRBD2 | . | TGTGCCAGCAGCCTGACTAGCGCACACTCCTACGAGCAGTACTTC | CASSLTSAHSYEQYF
TRBJ1-2 | TRBV7-3 | TRBD1 | . | TGTGCCAGCAGCTTGACAGGGGGCGTCGGTGGCTACACCTTC | CASSLTGGVGGYTF
TRBJ2-7 | TRBV6-5 | TRBD2 | once | TGTGCCAGCAGCCCCCCCCTAGCGGGGACCTACGAGCAGTACTTC | CASSPPLAGTYEQYF
TRBJ2-2 | TRBV11-2 | TRBD2 | . | TGTGCCAGCAACGTAGCGGGAGCGACCGGGGAGCTGTTTTTT | CASNVAGATGELFF
TRBJ1-6 | TRBV20-1 | . | . | TGCAGTGCTAGTCACCGAGGAAACAGGGTTAAGACGGACTCACCCCTCCACTTT | CSASHRGNRVKTDSPLHF
TRBJ1-2 | TRBV7-2 | . | few | TGTGCCAGCAGCCTAACGGCTAGGTCATCCTATGGCTACACCTTC | CASSLTARSSYGYTF
TRBJ1-2 | TRBV30 | . | . | TGTGCCTGGGAGGACAGTAACTATGGCTACACCTTC | CAWEDSNYGYTF
TRBJ2-7 | TRBV4-3 | . | . | TGCGCCAGCAGCCGCTCCACGGCAGGAACCTACGAGCAGTACTTC | CASSRSTAGTYEQYF
TRBJ1-1 | TRBV5-1 | . | . | TGCGCCAGCAGCCCGGACAGAATAGCCGAAGCTTTCTTT | CASSPDRIAEAFF
TRBJ1-1 | TRBV4-3 | . | . | TGCGCCAGCAGCCGGAATGCGGGGGACACTGAAGCTTTCTTT | CASSRNAGDTEAFF
TRBJ1-5 | TRBV12-3/TRBV12-4 | TRBD1 | . | TGTGCCAGCAGGCAGGGGGCGCATCAGCCCCAGCATTTT | CASRQGAHQPQHF
TRBJ1-2 | TRBV27 | TRBD1 | . | TGTGCCAGCACCAGATCCGGGACAGGGTATGGCTACACCTTC | CASTRSGTGYGYTF